Below are 2 T cell receptor beta chains sequenced from a single sample in a study of T cell clonotyping in hematopoietic cell transplantation. TCRdb keeps only in-frame clones here, not all; method: immunoSEQ multiplex PCR. Of more than 9,500 clones in the sample, about 72% were seen once. Specimen: peripheral blood mononuclear cells, collected 180 days after allogeneic stem cell transplant. The receptors come from a male patient aged 55 to 69 who had an allogeneic stem cell transplant from an unrelated donor, so the T cells may come from the graft donor. Some clones in this sample may be carry-over from other donors' samples.

The chain employs TRBV7-2 and TRBJ1-1, with D possibly being TRBD1 (5 bases). This CDR3 comprises 13 residues. Germline V gene sequence: CDR1 SGHTA, CDR2 FQGNSA. With 10 bases removed from V and 4 bases from J, the gap between germline ends came to 16 bases. The DNA of the CDR3 is TGTGCCACTCGTGCAGGGTCGGGCACTGAAGCTTTCTTT. Protein sequence: CATRAGSGTEAFF.

This rearrangement joins TRBV4-2 to TRBJ2-3; TRBD2 matches at 9 bases. Germline V CDR1 and CDR2: LGHNA, YNFKEQ. This CDR3 is 15 amino acids long. J gave up 5 bases and V 4 bases, and 7 bases lay outside the gene matches. The CDR3: CASSPRSGGLDTQYF. Written as DNA, the CDR3 is TGTGCCAGCAGCCCCAGGAGCGGGGGGCTAGATACGCAGTATTTT.